The source of this T cell receptor (beta chain) is a study of beta chain features in type 1 diabetes. Study-wide results and limits: Type 1 diabetes patients showed a moderate but significant shortening of TCRB CDR3s in all four CD4+ subsets. Junctions at VDJ sites from type 1 diabetes patients had fewer insertions and more deletions. PCR may have favored shorter templates equally in patients and controls. It was among patients, rather than healthy donors, that naive, central memory and Treg TCRB repertoires appeared more similar.

The germline V gene encodes CDR1 LNHNV and CDR2 YYDKDF (reference sequence). After removal of 0 bases from V and 1 base from J, the junction contained 6 bases not matched to a gene. The CDR3 totals 17 residues. The authors reverse transcribed all of the isolated RNA, so sequencing captured expressed TCRB transcripts. The repertoire was sequenced with immunoSEQ multiplex PCR; TCRdb's copy has only in-frame clones and lacks some. There are more than 250,000 clones in the sample; around 24% occur only once, and 0.012% lies in the top ten. Regarding this clone: Antigen: not known.

The chain joins TRBV15 to TRBJ2-1, with TRBD2 identical over 7 bases. The sample comprised naive CD4+ T cells from blood. The receptor was derived from a woman between 25 and 40 years old with type 1 diabetes. CDR3 sequence: CATSRDMSSGSYNEQFF. The CDR3 bases are TGTGCCACCAGCAGAGATATGTCTAGCGGATCCTACAATGAGCAGTTCTTC.